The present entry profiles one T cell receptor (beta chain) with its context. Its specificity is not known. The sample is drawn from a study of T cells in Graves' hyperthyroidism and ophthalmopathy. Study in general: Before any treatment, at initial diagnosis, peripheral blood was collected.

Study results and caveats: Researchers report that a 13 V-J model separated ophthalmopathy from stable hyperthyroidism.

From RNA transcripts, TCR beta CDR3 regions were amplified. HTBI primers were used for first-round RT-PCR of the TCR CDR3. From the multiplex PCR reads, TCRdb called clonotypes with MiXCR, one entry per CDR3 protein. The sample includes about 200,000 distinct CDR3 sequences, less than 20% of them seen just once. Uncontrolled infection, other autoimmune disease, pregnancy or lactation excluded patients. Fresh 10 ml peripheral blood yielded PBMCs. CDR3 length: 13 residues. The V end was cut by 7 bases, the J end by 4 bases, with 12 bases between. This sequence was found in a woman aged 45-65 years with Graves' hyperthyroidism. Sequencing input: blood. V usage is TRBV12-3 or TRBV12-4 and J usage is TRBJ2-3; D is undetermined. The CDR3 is CASTKLLPDTQYF. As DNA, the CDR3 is TGTGCCAGCACCAAACTTCTCCCAGATACGCAGTATTTT.